These 3 T cell receptor beta chains were sequenced from one sample in a study of cytotoxic CD8 clonotypes in ibrutinib-treated CLL listed by TCRdb under 2021. The library was prepared using the immunoSEQ multiplex PCR assay. In its TCRdb copy, this immuneACCESS table keeps in-frame sequences only and misses some clones. Where compared with another copy, unresolved V genes explain less than half of these, and the others have no known cause. The sample has some 350,000 clones on record, 67% of them singletons. Of the sample, roughly 6.3% falls within the top ten clones. Sequenced here: PBMCs, sampled after 36 months of ibrutinib treatment. These receptors were obtained from a human donor with chronic lymphocytic leukemia.

CDR3 sequence (DNA): TGTGCCAGCAGCCAACCCCCCCTAGCGGGGGGCCACGATACGCAGTATTTT. It encodes CASSQPPLAGGHDTQYF. The chain combines TRBV9 with TRBJ2-3; 11 bases align to TRBD2. The CDR3 sequence is 17 residues long. CDR1 and CDR2 from the germline V gene are SGDLS and YYNGEE. V gave up 4 bases and J gave up 6 bases; unmatched junction bases: 13.

The rearrangement links TRBV2 to TRBJ2-3; D gene ambiguous. The CDR3 loop spans 13 amino acids. Trimming took off 2 bases at V and 6 bases at J, with 9 bases between the two ends. CDR1 is SNHLY and CDR2 is FYNNEI in the germline V gene. CDR3 region: CASSEQPGDTQYF. The DNA of the CDR3 is TGTGCCAGCAGTGAACAGCCCGGGGATACGCAGTATTTT.

This chain joins TRBV27 and TRBJ2-3; D unclear. CDR1 and CDR2 (germline): MNHEY, SMNVEV (reference sequence). With 2 bases removed from V and 6 bases from J, the gap between germline ends came to 18 bases. This CDR3 is built from 16 residues. The CDR3 loop reads CASSLSRGGGVDTQYF. The DNA for the CDR3 is TGTGCCAGCAGTTTAAGTCGTGGCGGTGGCGTCGATACGCAGTATTTT.